These T cell receptor beta chains were read from a single sample in a study of control samples from healthy donors and cancer patients. The method was immunoSEQ multiplex PCR; TCRdb's version includes in-frame clones alone and lacks a portion of them. The sample carries more than 95,000 clones, over 75% recorded once. Sequences were obtained from blood. The receptors come from a man aged 35 to 55 in good health. CDR3s include the opening cysteine and the closing phenylalanine or tryptophan. D genes are given only for firm matches. Only some rows state a clone size, as once, few, many or a class for expanded clones.

TRBV6-5	-	TRBJ2-4	-	TGTGCCAGCACCAATCGGGCAGGGAAAAACATTCAGTACTTC	CASTNRAGKNIQYF
TRBV7-2	-	TRBJ2-7	-	TGTGCCAGCAGCTTTACAGCAGGACTTTCCTCCTACGAGCAGTACTTC	CASSFTAGLSSYEQYF
TRBV6-2/TRBV6-3	TRBD1	TRBJ2-6	-	TGTGCCAGCAGTTACCGTAGGGGGCAAGGACCATCTGGGGCCAACGTCCTGACTTTC	CASSYRRGQGPSGANVLTF
TRBV5-1	TRBD2	TRBJ2-5	-	TGCGCCAGCAGCTTGGCGGGGGGGCCAGAGACCCAGTACTTC	CASSLAGGPETQYF
TRBV6-5	-	TRBJ2-1	once	TGTGCCAGCAGTTACTCTGAGGGAAGCTCCTACAATGAGCAGTTCTTC	CASSYSEGSSYNEQFF
TRBV9	-	TRBJ1-1	-	TGTGCCAGCAGCACCCGGCCGAACACTGAAGCTTTCTTT	CASSTRPNTEAFF
TRBV6-4	TRBD1	TRBJ1-2	-	TGTGCCAGCAGTGAGACAGGGGGCGGCTATGGCTACACCTTC	CASSETGGGYGYTF
TRBV5-6	-	TRBJ1-1	-	TGTGCCAGCAGCTACAGGGAATTGGGCACTGAAGCTTTCTTT	CASSYRELGTEAFF
TRBV18	-	TRBJ2-5	-	TGTGCCAGCTCACCACGCCTTCCCGGGGACCCAGAGGGGGGGACCCAGTACTTC	CASSPRLPGDPEGGTQYF
TRBV27	-	TRBJ2-7	-	TGTGCCAGCAGTCCCAACTCCTACGAGCAGTACTTC	CASSPNSYEQYF
TRBV7-2	TRBD1	TRBJ2-1	-	TGTGCCAGCAGCCCTTACAGGGGGCGGTACAATGAGCAGTTCTTC	CASSPYRGRYNEQFF
TRBV24-1	-	TRBJ2-1	-	TGTGCCACCAGTGATGGCCAAATTGGGTTGCATGAGCAGTTCTTC	CATSDGQIGLHEQFF
TRBV24-1	-	TRBJ1-2	-	TGTGCCACCAGTGATTCCGGAGCGGGCTACACCTTC	CATSDSGAGYTF
TRBV25-1	-	TRBJ1-6	-	TGTGCCAGCAGTGAAGTAGGATATAATTCACCCCTCCACTTT	CASSEVGYNSPLHF
TRBV7-9	TRBD2	TRBJ2-1	-	TGTGCCAGCAGCTTAAGTGGCGCTAGCGGGGGCTCCTACAATGAGCAGTTCTTC	CASSLSGASGGSYNEQFF
TRBV6-1	-	TRBJ2-3	-	TGTGCCAGCAGTGAAAGAGGGGGATCTAGCACAGATACGCAGTATTTT	CASSERGGSSTDTQYF
TRBV30	-	TRBJ1-5	-	TGTGCCTGGAGTGTACGAGAACAGCCCCAGCATTTT	CAWSVREQPQHF
TRBV7-9	-	TRBJ1-4	-	TGTGCCAGCAGCCATACCTACACCCATGAAAAACTGTTTTTT	CASSHTYTHEKLFF
TRBV25-1	TRBD1	TRBJ2-7	few	TGTGCCAGCAGTGAATATCTGGGACAGGGCTCCTACGAGCAGTACTTC	CASSEYLGQGSYEQYF
TRBV29-1	TRBD2	TRBJ2-7	-	TGCAGCGTTAGCGAGCGGGGGGACTTATACGAGCAGTACTTC	CSVSERGDLYEQYF
TRBV25-1	-	TRBJ2-7	-	TGTGCCAGCAGTAGCAGACAGTTCAGCTACGAGCAGTACTTC	CASSSRQFSYEQYF
TRBV15	TRBD1	TRBJ1-2	-	TGTGCCACCAGCAGAGGCCCCAGGAGGGCAGGGGGCAACCTGGCCTATGGCTACACCTTC	CATSRGPRRAGGNLAYGYTF
TRBV5-1	-	TRBJ2-2	-	TGCGCCAGCATTAGCGGCTCGAACACCGGGGAGCTGTTTTTT	CASISGSNTGELFF
TRBV28	TRBD1	TRBJ2-7	-	TGTGCCAGCAGTACAGGGGGGATGGCCTACGAGCAGTACTTC	CASSTGGMAYEQYF
TRBV3-1/TRBV3-2	-	TRBJ1-3	-	TGTGCCAGCAGCCAAAACAGGGTCCCACTCTCTGGAAACACCATATATTTT	CASSQNRVPLSGNTIYF
TRBV9	-	TRBJ1-4	once	TGTGCCAGCAGCCCCGTTGCGGGGTCGGGAGAAAAACTGTTTTTT	CASSPVAGSGEKLFF
TRBV6-2/TRBV6-3	-	TRBJ2-3	-	TGTGCCAGCAGTTACTCTGGAAGGGCGAGCACAGATACGCAGTATTTT	CASSYSGRASTDTQYF
TRBV6-2/TRBV6-3	-	TRBJ1-5	-	TGTGCCAGCAGTTACACCACAGGGTTTCAGCCCCAGCATTTT	CASSYTTGFQPQHF
TRBV24-1	-	TRBJ2-7	-	TGTGCCACCAGTGACCCGAGGACGGAGAGCTCCTACGAGCAGTACTTC	CATSDPRTESSYEQYF
TRBV5-1	-	TRBJ1-1	-	TGCGCCAGCAGCTTGGGGACAGCGAACACTGAAGCTTTCTTT	CASSLGTANTEAFF
TRBV2	-	TRBJ2-7	-	TGTGCCAGCAGACCCCGGGCAGGGGGGACCTACGAGCAGTACTTC	CASRPRAGGTYEQYF
TRBV7-8	-	TRBJ2-7	-	TGTGCCAGCAGCTTAGGGGGGCTGGGGTACGAGCAGTACTTC	CASSLGGLGYEQYF
TRBV5-1	TRBD1	TRBJ2-5	-	TGCGCCAGCAGCTCCGGACAGGGGAGAGAGACCCAGTACTTC	CASSSGQGRETQYF
TRBV18	-	TRBJ2-2	-	TGTGCCAGCTCCGGAGCGGGCGGGGAGCTGTTTTTT	CASSGAGGELFF
TRBV24-1	TRBD1	TRBJ1-1	-	TGTGCCACCAGTGATTCCAGGGGGGGTCACACTGAAGCTTTCTTT	CATSDSRGGHTEAFF
TRBV7-9	-	TRBJ1-4	once	TGTGCCAGCAGCTCCACCTCCCTGCTGGAAGGGGCACCGTTTTTT	CASSSTSLLEGAPFF
TRBV5-6	-	TRBJ1-1	-	TGTGCCAGCAGCTTGATGCTAGAAGCTTTCTTT	CASSLMLEAFF
TRBV6-6	TRBD1	TRBJ1-5	-	TGTGCCAGCAGTTCATCAGACAGGGGAGGAAATCAGCCCCAGCATTTT	CASSSSDRGGNQPQHF
TRBV7-2	-	TRBJ1-3	-	TGTGCCAGCAGCCAGGCCGGGGGGGCGGGAAACACCATATATTTT	CASSQAGGAGNTIYF
TRBV6-5	TRBD2	TRBJ2-3	-	TGTGCCAGCAGTTACGCAGCGGGGGGCGGCGCAGATACGCAGTATTTT	CASSYAAGGGADTQYF